What follows are 14 T cell receptor beta chains derived from one specimen sequenced in a study of quantifying T cell responses using KT2 cells. Looking at the study overall: cDNA was made from DNase-treated RNA using alpha and beta constant primers.

An oligo carrying a UMI was ligated to the cDNA 3' end. An equimolar mix of RC1.1 and RC1.2 primed the beta chain across TRBC1 and TRBC2. MiXCR, applied by TCRdb to the UMI-ligation and nested PCR reads, yields one record per CDR3 protein. The sample lists tens of thousands of distinct CDR3 sequences; about 12% were seen once. The specimen sequenced was PBMCs spiked with cells of the T cell clone KT2. The receptors stem from a human donor.

For the CDR3, the DNA is TGTGCCAGCAGTTTAGGTGGCAGGGGGAACACTGAAGCTTTCTTT. It translates to CASSLGGRGNTEAFF. The genes are TRBV12-3 or TRBV12-4 and TRBJ1-1, with D maybe TRBD1 (6 bases). V lost 1 base and J 1 base, leaving 10 bases between the germline ends. CDR3 length: 15 residues.

The rearrangement uses TRBV20-1 and TRBJ1-5, with a tentative D call TRBD1 (5 bases). V shed 6 bases and J shed 5 bases, with 17 bases lying between them. This CDR3 has 14 residues. Germline CDR1 reads DFQATT; CDR2 reads SNEGSKA (reference sequence). The CDR3 sequence: CSAKTERYDQPQHF. DNA for the CDR3: TGCAGTGCAAAGACAGAAAGGTATGATCAGCCCCAGCATTTT.

This clonotype was seen only a few times. The J gene is TRBJ2-3, the V gene TRBV5-1, with a weak D call TRBD1 (5 bases). V dropped 1 base and J dropped 2 bases, with 17 bases sitting between them. The CDR3 spans 17 residues. Germline-derived CDR1 and CDR2 are SGHRS and YFSETQ. The CDR3 DNA reads TGCGCCAGCAGCTTGTGGCAGGGTGCGACCTCCACAGATACGCAGTATTTT. Translation: CASSLWQGATSTDTQYF. Based on the CDR3 plus reference TRBV5-1 and TRBJ2-3, the full variable domain is KAGVTQTPRYLIKTRGQQVTLSCSPISGHRSVSWYQQTPGQGLQFLFEYFSETQRNKGNFPGRFSGRQFSNSRSEMNVSTLELGDSALYLCASSLWQGATSTDTQYFGPGTRLTVL.

The chain recombines TRBV3-1 with TRBJ2-7; D remains unclear. Germline values: CDR1 LGHDT, CDR2 YNNKEL (reference sequence). The V end lost 4 bases, the J end lost 2 bases, and 9 bases lay between the germline ends. The CDR3 has 13 amino acids. CDR3 DNA: TGTGCCAGCAGCCCTACCTCTACCTACGAGCAGTACTTC. Translated: CASSPTSTYEQYF.

This clonotype was observed a handful of times. The gene calls are TRBV7-3 and TRBJ1-1, with D unresolved. CDR1 is SGHTA, CDR2 FQGTGA, per germline. The V end was cut by 2 bases, the J end by 5 bases, with 9 bases between. The CDR3 totals 13 residues. In DNA, the CDR3 is TGTGCCAGCAGCTTAGGGGAGGTAACTGAAGCTTTCTTT. Protein product: CASSLGEVTEAFF.

This clonotype was found a few times. The CDR3 protein is CASSTSGASTDTQYF. DNA of the CDR3: TGCGCCAGCAGCACAAGCGGGGCTAGCACAGATACGCAGTATTTT. The gene calls are TRBV10-1 and TRBJ2-3; 7 bases fit TRBD2. This CDR3 comprises 15 residues. The germline gives CDR1 WNHNN, CDR2 SYGVQD (reference sequence). After removal of 6 bases from V and 0 bases from J, the junction contained 6 bases not matched to a gene.

The sample holds a few counts of this clonotype. The junction differs from germline at one of its ends, possibly a read error. The chain is built from TRBV14 and TRBJ1-1, with a possible D match to TRBD1 (5 bases). CDR1 SGHDN and CDR2 FVKESK come from the germline V gene. The CDR3 covers 13 residues. CDR3 amino acids: CASSHGTVTEAFF. CDR3 nucleotides: TGTGCCAGCAGCCACGGGACCGTTACTGAAGCTTTCTTC.

This clonotype was observed a few times. This chain links TRBV29-1 with TRBJ2-1; 7 bases are a match to TRBD2. V shed 4 bases and J 3 bases; nucleotides not matched to a gene: 3. Germline V gene lookup returns CDR1 SQVTM and CDR2 ANQGSEA. CDR3 length: 13 amino acids. CDR3 sequence: CSVALADYNEQFF. The DNA for the CDR3 is TGCAGCGTTGCTCTAGCGGACTACAATGAGCAGTTCTTC.

The chain uses TRBV20-1 and TRBJ1-1; D not resolved. Per germline, CDR1 DFQATT and CDR2 SNEGSKA (reference sequence). There are 15 residues in the CDR3. V gave up 0 bases and J gave up 1 base, with 12 bases separating them. The CDR3 reads CSARDSDRQNTEAFF. CDR3 nucleotide sequence: TGCAGTGCTAGAGATTCAGACCGCCAGAACACTGAAGCTTTCTTT.

There are many counts of this clonotype. The chain is built from TRBV28 and TRBJ2-3; D is tentatively TRBD1 or TRBD2 (5 bases each). From germline, CDR1 is MDHEN and CDR2 SYDVKM. V was trimmed by 4 bases and J by 0 bases, leaving 11 bases between them. CDR3 length: 15 amino acids. The CDR3 sequence is CASSSGDVSTDTQYF. The CDR3, as DNA: TGTGCCAGCAGTTCTGGGGACGTTAGCACAGATACGCAGTATTTT.

In its sample, this clonotype was seen a few times. The rearrangement links TRBV2 to TRBJ2-3; D tentatively reads TRBD1 or TRBD2 (5 bases each). Germline CDR1 reads SNHLY; CDR2 reads FYNNEI. This CDR3 is 14 amino acids long. Trimming took off 7 bases at V and 0 bases at J, with 11 bases between the two ends. The CDR3 DNA reads as TGTGCCAGCATGGGACCCCCTAGCACAGATACGCAGTATTTT. The encoded protein is CASMGPPSTDTQYF. Complete variable domain (other parts from reference TRBV2 and TRBJ2-3): EPEVTQTPSHQVTQMGQEVILRCVPISNHLYFYWYRQILGQKVEFLVSFYNNEISEKSEIFDDQFSVERPDGSNFTLKIRSTKLEDSAMYFCASMGPPSTDTQYFGPGTRLTVL.

In this sample, this clonotype turned up once. The genes are TRBV11-2 and TRBJ2-3; 10 bases map to TRBD2. Per the germline V gene, CDR1 is SGHAT and CDR2 is FQNNGV. This CDR3 contains 18 residues. Losses at the gene ends were 1 base for V and 2 bases for J; bases not matched to a gene: 9. CDR3 in DNA: TGTGCCAGCAGCTTAGGAGCGGGGGGGTATCTTAACACAGATACGCAGTATTTT. Amino acids: CASSLGAGGYLNTDTQYF.

As DNA, the CDR3 is TGTGCCAGCTCACCGCGGCCAGGACTGCAAACTGAAGCTTTCTTT. Translating it yields CASSPRPGLQTEAFF. The V and J genes are TRBV18 and TRBJ1-1; the D is unclear. This CDR3 is built from 15 residues. The germline CDR1 and CDR2 sequences are KGHSH and LQKENI. V lost 3 bases to trimming and J lost 5 bases, with 16 bases between them.

The sample holds many counts of this clonotype. The chain links TRBV6-6 to TRBJ2-1; no clear D. Germline V CDR1 and CDR2: MNHNY, SVGAGI (reference sequence). This CDR3 spans 14 amino acids. The V and J ends lost 0 bases and 5 bases respectively, with 8 bases between them. The CDR3 sequence: CASSYSSPNNEQFF. CDR3 nucleotide sequence: TGTGCCAGCAGTTACTCCTCGCCCAACAATGAGCAGTTCTTC.